What follows is one TCR beta chain and its context. Its target is unknown. The CDR3 extends over 15 amino acids. V was trimmed by 2 bases and J by 4 bases, leaving 14 bases between them. The germline gives CDR1 MNHEY, CDR2 SMNVEV (reference sequence). This entry belongs to a study of OX40 agonist ivuxolimab in advanced cancers. Study details: Of mixed ages from roughly 23 to 85 and averaging about 60 years, the group was around 78% male.

Clones were sequenced by immunoSEQ multiplex PCR, and TCRdb holds only the in-frame ones, with some missing. The data hold 90,000 to 100,000 clones, with roughly 91% observed a single time. Whole-study findings and limits: Those patients achieving a partial response at 0.1-3.0 mg/kg showed among the lowest clonal expansion. CD4+ and CD8+ blood T cells expanded clonally by week 6 at 0.1 to 3.0 mg/kg.

Blood samples were obtained at baseline, cycle 4 day 1, and cycle 7 day 1. This sequence was found in an adult with an advanced solid tumor such as melanoma, head and neck, liver or kidney cancer. This chain uses TRBV27 with TRBJ1-1; possible D gene TRBD1, 5 bases. The sample in question was CD4+ or CD8+ T cells sorted from blood, obtained in a trial of the OX40 agonist ivuxolimab. CDR3 region: CASSLAGAGATEAFF. CDR3 in DNA: TGTGCCAGCAGTTTAGCGGGCGCCGGGGCCACTGAAGCTTTCTTT.